This T cell receptor beta chain was captured by sequencing in a study of T cells in Graves' hyperthyroidism and ophthalmopathy. The CDR3 sequence is 14 residues long. Germline V gene sequence: CDR1 SGHNT, CDR2 YYREEE (reference sequence). Trimming cost V 6 bases and J 5 bases; bases outside gene matches: 10. Among the patients, aged 18 to 65, hyperthyroidism was newly diagnosed and had lasted under 2 months. In making diagnoses, clinical symptoms, serum thyroxine and TRAb, thyroid ultrasound and orbital computed tomography were all used. Findings and limits, study-wide: In blood, most of the thyroid clonotypes expanded above 0.001 were also present.

The source material, RNA transcripts, was used to amplify TCR beta CDR3 regions. TCR CDR3 regions were first amplified by RT-PCR with HTBI primers. In TCRdb, the multiplex PCR reads were re-called with MiXCR into one record per CDR3 protein. The sample has around 700,000 distinct CDR3 sequences; approximately 36% are singletons. To note about this clonotype: The antigen is not known.

The specimen was blood. The TCR was taken from a woman aged 40 to 50 with Graves' hyperthyroidism. The chain employs TRBV5-4 and TRBJ2-7; TRBD1 matches 8 bases. DNA for the CDR3: TGTGCCAGCAACACCCCGGACAGGGTCCACGAGCAGTACTTC. This encodes CASNTPDRVHEQYF.